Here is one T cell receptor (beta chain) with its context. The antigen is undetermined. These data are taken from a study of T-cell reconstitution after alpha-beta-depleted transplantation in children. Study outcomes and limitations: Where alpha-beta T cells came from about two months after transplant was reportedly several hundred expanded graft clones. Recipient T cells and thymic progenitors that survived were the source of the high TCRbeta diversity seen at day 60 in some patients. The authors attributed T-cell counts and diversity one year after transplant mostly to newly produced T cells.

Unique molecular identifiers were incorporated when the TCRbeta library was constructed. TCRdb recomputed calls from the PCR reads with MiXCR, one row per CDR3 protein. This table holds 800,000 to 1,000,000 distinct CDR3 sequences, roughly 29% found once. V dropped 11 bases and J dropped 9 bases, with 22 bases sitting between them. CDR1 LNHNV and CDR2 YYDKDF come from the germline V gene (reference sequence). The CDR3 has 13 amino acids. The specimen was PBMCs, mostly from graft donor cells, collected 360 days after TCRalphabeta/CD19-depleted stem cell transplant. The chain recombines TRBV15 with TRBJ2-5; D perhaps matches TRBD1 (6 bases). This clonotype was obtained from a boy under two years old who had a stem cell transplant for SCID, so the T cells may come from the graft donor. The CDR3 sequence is CASAQDSRGAQYF. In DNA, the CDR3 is TGTGCCTCCGCTCAGGACAGCCGAGGGGCCCAGTACTTC.